This T cell receptor beta chain was captured by sequencing in a study of blood T cell repertoires in COVID-19. Study-wide background: Samples came from the United States, Italy and Spain, spanning acute and convalescent COVID-19. Nucleic acid was either cDNA or gDNA, and it came from T cells, B-cell-depleted T cells, or PBMCs.

Under the authors' procedure: Reference gene primer amplification yielded estimated nucleated cell counts. Generated by immunoSEQ multiplex PCR, the TCRdb table keeps only in-frame clones and is missing some. The DNA gave D and trimming, while V, J and clone size come from that table. The data hold more than 35,000 clones, with around nine tenths observed a single time. The sequenced sample consisted of peripheral blood. This clonotype originated in a man between 60 and 75 years old with active COVID-19.

The DNA for the CDR3 is TGTGCCAGCAGCTACGACAGGGGGGATGGCTACACCTTC. It translates to CASSYDRGDGYTF. This chain uses TRBV5-4 with TRBJ1-2; 9 nucleotides line up with TRBD1. Trimming cost V 3 bases and J 6 bases; bases outside gene matches: 3. Germline assignment: CDR1 SGHNT and CDR2 YYREEE (reference sequence). The CDR3 runs to 13 residues.